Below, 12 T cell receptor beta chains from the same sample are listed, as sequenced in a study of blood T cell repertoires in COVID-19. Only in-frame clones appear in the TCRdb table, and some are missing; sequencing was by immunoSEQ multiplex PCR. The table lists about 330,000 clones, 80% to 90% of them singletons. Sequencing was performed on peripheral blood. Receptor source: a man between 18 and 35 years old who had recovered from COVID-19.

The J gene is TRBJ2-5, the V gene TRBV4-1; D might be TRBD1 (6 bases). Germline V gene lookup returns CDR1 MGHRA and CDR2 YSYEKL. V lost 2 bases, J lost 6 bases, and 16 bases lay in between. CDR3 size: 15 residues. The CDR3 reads CASSQPTGNQKTQYF. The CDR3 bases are TGCGCCAGCAGCCAACCCACAGGGAATCAAAAGACCCAGTACTTC.

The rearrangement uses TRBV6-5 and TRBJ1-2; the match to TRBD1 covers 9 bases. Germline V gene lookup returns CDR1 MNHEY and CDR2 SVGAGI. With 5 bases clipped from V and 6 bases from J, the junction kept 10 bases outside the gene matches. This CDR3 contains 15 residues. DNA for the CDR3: TGTGCCAGCAGTAGGGGGACAGGGACTATCGATGGCTACACCTTC. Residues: CASSRGTGTIDGYTF.

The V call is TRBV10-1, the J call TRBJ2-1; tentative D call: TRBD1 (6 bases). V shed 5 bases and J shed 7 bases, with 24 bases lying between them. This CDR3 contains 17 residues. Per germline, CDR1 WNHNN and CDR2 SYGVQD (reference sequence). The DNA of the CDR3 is TGCGCCAGCAGTATTACCCTGGGAGTAGGGGGAGAGAATGAGCAGTTCTTC. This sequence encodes CASSITLGVGGENEQFF.

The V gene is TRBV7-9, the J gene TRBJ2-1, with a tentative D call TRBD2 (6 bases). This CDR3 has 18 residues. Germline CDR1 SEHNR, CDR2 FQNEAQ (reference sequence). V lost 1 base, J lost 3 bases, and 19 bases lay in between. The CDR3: CASSLGGGIIKNYNEQFF. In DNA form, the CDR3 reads TGTGCCAGCAGCTTAGGGGGCGGGATCATAAAAAACTACAATGAGCAGTTCTTC. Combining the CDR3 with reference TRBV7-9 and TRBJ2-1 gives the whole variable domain DTGVSQNPRHKITKRGQNVTFRCDPISEHNRLYWYRQTLGQGPEFLTYFQNEAQLEKSRLLSDRFSAERPKGSFSTLEIQRTEQGDSAMYLCASSLGGGIIKNYNEQFFGPGTRLTVL.

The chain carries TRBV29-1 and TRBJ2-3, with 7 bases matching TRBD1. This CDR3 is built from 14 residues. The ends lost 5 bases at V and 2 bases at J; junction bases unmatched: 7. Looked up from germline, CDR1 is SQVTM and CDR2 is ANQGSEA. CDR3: CSVLTGESTDTQYF. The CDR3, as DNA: TGCAGCGTTCTAACAGGGGAGTCCACAGATACGCAGTATTTT.

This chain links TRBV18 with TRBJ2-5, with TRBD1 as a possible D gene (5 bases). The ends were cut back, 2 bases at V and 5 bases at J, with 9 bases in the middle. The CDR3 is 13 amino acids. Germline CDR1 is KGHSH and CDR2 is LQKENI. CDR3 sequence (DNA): TGTGCCAGCTCACCATGGACACTGGAGACCCAGTACTTC. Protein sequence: CASSPWTLETQYF.

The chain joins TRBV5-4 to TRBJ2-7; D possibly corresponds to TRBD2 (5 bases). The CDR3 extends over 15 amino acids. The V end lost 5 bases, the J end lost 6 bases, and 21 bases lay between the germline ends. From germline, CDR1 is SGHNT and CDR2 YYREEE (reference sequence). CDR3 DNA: TGTGCCAGCAGTGGCAGGCCGGGGATAAGTCGCGAGCAGTACTTC. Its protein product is CASSGRPGISREQYF.

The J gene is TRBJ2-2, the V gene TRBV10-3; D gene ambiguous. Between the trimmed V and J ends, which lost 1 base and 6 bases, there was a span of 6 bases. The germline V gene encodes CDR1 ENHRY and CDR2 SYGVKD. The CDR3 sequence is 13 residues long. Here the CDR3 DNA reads TGTGCCATCAGTGAGTTAGCTTCCGGGGAGCTGTTTTTT. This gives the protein CAISELASGELFF.

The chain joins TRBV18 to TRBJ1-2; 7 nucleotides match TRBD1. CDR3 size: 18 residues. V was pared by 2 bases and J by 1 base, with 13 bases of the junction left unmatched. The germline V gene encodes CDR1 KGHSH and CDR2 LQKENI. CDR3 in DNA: TGTGCCAGCTCACCAGTCGGGACAGTGCCTAATCTTAACTATGGCTACACCTTC. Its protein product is CASSPVGTVPNLNYGYTF.

DNA for the CDR3: TGTGCCAGCAGCTCTCGACAGTCTCGGGCGGTGTACTTC. Its translation: CASSSRQSRAVYF. The chain couples TRBV7-9 to TRBJ2-7; tentative D call: TRBD1 (5 bases). Trimming removed 4 bases at V and 12 bases at J, with 19 bases between. The length of the CDR3 is 13 residues. CDR1 SEHNR and CDR2 FQNEAQ come from the germline V gene (reference sequence). Using reference TRBV7-9 and TRBJ2-7 for the parts outside the CDR3, the full variable domain is DTGVSQNPRHKITKRGQNVTFRCDPISEHNRLYWYRQTLGQGPEFLTYFQNEAQLEKSRLLSDRFSAERPKGSFSTLEIQRTEQGDSAMYLCASSSRQSRAVYFGPGTRLTVT.

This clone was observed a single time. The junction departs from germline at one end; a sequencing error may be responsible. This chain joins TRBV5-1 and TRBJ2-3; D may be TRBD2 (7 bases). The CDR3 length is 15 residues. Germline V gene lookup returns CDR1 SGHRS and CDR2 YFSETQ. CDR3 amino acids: CASTTLQRDTDTQYF. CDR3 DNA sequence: TGCGCCAGCACAACGCTGCAGCGGGACACAGATACACAGTATTTT. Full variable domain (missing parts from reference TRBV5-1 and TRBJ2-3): KAGVTQTPRYLIKTRGQQVTLSCSPISGHRSVSWYQQTPGQGLQFLFEYFSETQRNKGNFPGRFSGRQFSNSRSEMNVSTLELGDSALYLCASTTLQRDTDTQYFGPGTRLTVL.

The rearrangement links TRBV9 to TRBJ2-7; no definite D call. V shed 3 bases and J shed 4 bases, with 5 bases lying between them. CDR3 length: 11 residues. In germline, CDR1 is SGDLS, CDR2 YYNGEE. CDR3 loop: CASSAGYEQYF. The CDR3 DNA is TGTGCCAGCAGCGCCGGTTACGAGCAGTACTTC. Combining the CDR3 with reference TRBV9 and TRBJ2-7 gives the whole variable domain DSGVTQTPKHLITATGQRVTLRCSPRSGDLSVYWYQQSLDQGLQFLIQYYNGEERAKGNILERFSAQQFPDLHSELNLSSLELGDSALYFCASSAGYEQYFGPGTRLTVT.